The 8 T cell receptor beta chains below were found in one sample sequenced in a study of T cells in Graves' hyperthyroidism and ophthalmopathy. The TCR beta CDR3 regions underwent amplification using RNA transcripts as the source. A set of HTBI primers served as the primers for a first-round RT-PCR of the TCR CDR3. TCRdb passed the multiplex PCR reads through MiXCR, listing each CDR3 protein once. The data show approximately 640,000 distinct CDR3 sequences, 16% seen once. The sequenced material came from blood. Every receptor here comes from a woman aged 30 to 39 with Graves' hyperthyroidism.

There are many counts of this clonotype. V gene TRBV10-3 combines with J gene TRBJ2-7; weak D call: TRBD1 (6 bases). Germline V lookup: CDR1 ENHRY, CDR2 SYGVKD. The CDR3 is 11 residues long. V lost 6 bases and J lost 7, with 10 bases in between. The CDR3 spells CAISAGEEQYF. The CDR3 DNA follows: TGTGCCATCAGCGCAGGGGAAGAGCAGTACTTC.

This clonotype appeared many times. V gene TRBV12-3 or TRBV12-4 combines with J gene TRBJ1-3; 9 nucleotides agree with TRBD1. J gave up 7 bases and V 5 bases, and 6 bases lay outside the gene matches. This CDR3 has 14 residues. The CDR3 protein is CASSRTGDGNTIYF. CDR3 nucleotides: TGTGCCAGCAGTCGGACAGGGGATGGGAACACCATATATTTT.

V gene TRBV3-1 combines with J gene TRBJ2-5; 8 bases fit TRBD1. V trimming: 4 bases; J trimming: 0 bases; junction bases outside the gene matches: 4. This CDR3 has 15 amino acids. Germline V gene lookup returns CDR1 LGHDT and CDR2 YNNKEL (reference sequence). The CDR3 is CASSPWTGNQETQYF. The CDR3 nucleotides read TGTGCCAGCAGCCCATGGACAGGGAACCAAGAGACCCAGTACTTC.

This chain links TRBV9 with TRBJ1-1; D call uncertain. V was shortened by 0 bases and J by 2 bases, with 5 bases between the two germline ends. Per germline, CDR1 SGDLS and CDR2 YYNGEE. The CDR3 has 13 amino acids. The CDR3 nucleotides are TGTGCCAGCAGCGTAGGTGACAACACTGAAGCTTTCTTT. Translation gives CASSVGDNTEAFF.

The sample holds many counts of this clonotype. This sequence joins TRBV7-9 and TRBJ1-1; no clear D. Trimming shortened V by 4 bases and J by 4 bases, and 10 bases separated the two germline ends. In germline, CDR1 is SEHNR, CDR2 FQNEAQ (reference sequence). This CDR3 is 13 amino acids long. CDR3 sequence (DNA): TGTGCCAGCAGCTGGGCGACAAGCACTGAAGCTTTCTTT. The encoded protein is CASSWATSTEAFF.

This chain connects TRBV2 to TRBJ1-3, with 10 positions matching TRBD1. This CDR3 is 17 amino acids long. From germline, CDR1 is SNHLY and CDR2 FYNNEI. J lost 4 bases, V lost 6 bases, and 12 bases had no gene match. The CDR3 spells CASSLSGTGARGNTIYF. DNA for the CDR3: TGTGCCAGCAGCTTAAGCGGGACAGGGGCCCGGGGAAACACCATATATTTT.

The chain joins TRBV12-3 or TRBV12-4 to TRBJ2-1; 12 positions match TRBD2. The CDR3 length is 17 residues. V dropped 7 bases and J dropped 5; count of bases not matched to a gene: 12. This CDR3 is CASTGLAGTHGNNEQFF. Written as DNA, the CDR3 is TGTGCCAGCACCGGACTAGCGGGGACCCACGGGAACAATGAGCAGTTCTTC.

The chain has TRBV9 and TRBJ2-2; possible D gene TRBD2, 6 bases. This CDR3 contains 14 residues. Germline CDR1 and CDR2: SGDLS and YYNGEE. V was shortened by 5 bases and J by 1 base, with 9 bases between the two germline ends. The CDR3, as DNA: TGTGCCAGCAGATTTAGCGGGAACACCGGGGAGCTGTTTTTT. Translated, it gives CASRFSGNTGELFF.